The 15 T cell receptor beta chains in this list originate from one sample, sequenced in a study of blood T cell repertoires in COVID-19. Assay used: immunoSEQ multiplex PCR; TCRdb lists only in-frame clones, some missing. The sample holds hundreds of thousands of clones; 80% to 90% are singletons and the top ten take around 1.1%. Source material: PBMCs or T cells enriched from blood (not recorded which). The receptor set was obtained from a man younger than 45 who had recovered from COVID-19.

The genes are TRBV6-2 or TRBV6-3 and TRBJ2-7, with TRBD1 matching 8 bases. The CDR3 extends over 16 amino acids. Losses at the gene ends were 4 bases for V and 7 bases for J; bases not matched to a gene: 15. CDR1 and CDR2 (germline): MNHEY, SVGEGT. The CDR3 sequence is CASSSPLQGAPGEQYF. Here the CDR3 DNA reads TGTGCCAGCAGTTCCCCCCTCCAGGGGGCACCGGGGGAGCAGTACTTC.

Here the CDR3 reads CAWSANHAYEQYF. The CDR3 DNA is TGTGCCTGGAGTGCCAATCATGCCTACGAGCAGTACTTC. J is TRBJ2-7 and V is TRBV30; D call uncertain. The CDR3 consists of 13 residues. The V gene's germline CDR1 is GTSNPN and CDR2 SVGIG (reference sequence). The V gene lost 1 base and the J gene lost 2 bases, with 9 bases spanning the gap.

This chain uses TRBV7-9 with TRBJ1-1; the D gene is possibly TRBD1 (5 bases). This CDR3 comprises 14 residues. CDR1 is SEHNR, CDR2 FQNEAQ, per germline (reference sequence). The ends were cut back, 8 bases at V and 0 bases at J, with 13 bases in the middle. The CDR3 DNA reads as TGTGCCAGCTCAGCCCAGGGCATGAACACTGAAGCTTTCTTT. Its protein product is CASSAQGMNTEAFF.

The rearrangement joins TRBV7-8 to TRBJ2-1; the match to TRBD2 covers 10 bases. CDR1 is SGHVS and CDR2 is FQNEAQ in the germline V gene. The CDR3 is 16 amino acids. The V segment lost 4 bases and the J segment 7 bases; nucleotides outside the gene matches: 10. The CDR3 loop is CASSSPSGRAVNEQFF. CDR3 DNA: TGTGCCAGCAGCTCCCCAAGCGGGAGGGCCGTTAATGAGCAGTTCTTC. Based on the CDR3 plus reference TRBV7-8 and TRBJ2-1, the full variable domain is GAGVSQSPRYKVAKRGQDVALRCDPISGHVSLFWYQQALGQGPEFLTYFQNEAQLDKSGLPSDRFFAERPEGSVSTLKIQRTQQEDSAVYLCASSSPSGRAVNEQFFGPGTRLTVL.

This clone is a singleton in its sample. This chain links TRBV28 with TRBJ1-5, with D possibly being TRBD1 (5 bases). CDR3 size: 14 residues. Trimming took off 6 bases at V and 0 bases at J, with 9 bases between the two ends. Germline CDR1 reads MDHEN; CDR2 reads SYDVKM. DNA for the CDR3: TGTGCCAGCAGAAGGGGTTATAGCAATCAGCCCCAGCATTTT. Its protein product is CASRRGYSNQPQHF.

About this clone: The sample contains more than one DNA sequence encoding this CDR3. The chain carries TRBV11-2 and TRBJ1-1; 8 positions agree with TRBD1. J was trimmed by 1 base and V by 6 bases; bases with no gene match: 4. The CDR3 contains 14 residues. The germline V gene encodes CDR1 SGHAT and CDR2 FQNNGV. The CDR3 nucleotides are TGTGCCAGCAGTCTTGGACAGGGGAACACTGAAGCTTTCTTT. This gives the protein CASSLGQGNTEAFF.

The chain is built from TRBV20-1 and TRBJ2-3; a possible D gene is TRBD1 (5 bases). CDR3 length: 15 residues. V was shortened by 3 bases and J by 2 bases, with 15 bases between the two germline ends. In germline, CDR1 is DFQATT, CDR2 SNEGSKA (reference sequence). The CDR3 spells CSASGQGWDTDTQYF. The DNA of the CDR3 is TGCAGTGCTAGTGGGCAGGGATGGGACACAGATACGCAGTATTTT.

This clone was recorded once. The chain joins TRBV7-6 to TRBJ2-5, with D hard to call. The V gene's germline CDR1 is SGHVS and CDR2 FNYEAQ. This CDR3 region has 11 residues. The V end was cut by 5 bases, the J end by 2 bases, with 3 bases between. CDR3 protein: CASSPQETQYF. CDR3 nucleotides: TGTGCCAGCAGCCCACAAGAGACCCAGTACTTC.

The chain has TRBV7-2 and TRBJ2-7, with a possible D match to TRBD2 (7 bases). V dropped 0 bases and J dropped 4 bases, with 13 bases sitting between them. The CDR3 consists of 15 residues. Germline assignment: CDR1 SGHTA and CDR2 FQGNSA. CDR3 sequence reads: CASSLAVGGRYEQYF. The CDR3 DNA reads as TGTGCCAGCAGCTTAGCGGTCGGGGGGCGGTACGAGCAGTACTTC.

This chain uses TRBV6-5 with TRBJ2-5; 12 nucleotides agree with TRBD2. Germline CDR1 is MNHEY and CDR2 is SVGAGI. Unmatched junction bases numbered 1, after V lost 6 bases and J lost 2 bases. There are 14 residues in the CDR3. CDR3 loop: CASSGLAGQETQYF. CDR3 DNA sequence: TGTGCCAGCAGCGGACTAGCGGGACAAGAGACCCAGTACTTC.

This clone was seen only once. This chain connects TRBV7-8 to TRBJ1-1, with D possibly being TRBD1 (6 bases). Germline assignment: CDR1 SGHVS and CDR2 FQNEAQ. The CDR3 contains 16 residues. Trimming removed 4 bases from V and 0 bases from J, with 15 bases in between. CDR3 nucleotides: TGTGCCAGCAGCTCGGACAGACGAACGCTGAACACTGAAGCTTTCTTT. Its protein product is CASSSDRRTLNTEAFF.

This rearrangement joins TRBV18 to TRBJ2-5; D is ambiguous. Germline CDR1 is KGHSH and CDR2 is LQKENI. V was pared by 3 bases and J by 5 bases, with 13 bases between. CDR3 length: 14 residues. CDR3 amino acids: CASSPRSEPETQYF. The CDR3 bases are TGTGCCAGCTCACCTCGGTCCGAGCCGGAGACCCAGTACTTC.

For the CDR3, the DNA is TGTGCCAGCAGTCGGACAGGGGTCCAAGAGACCCAGTACTTC. This translates into CASSRTGVQETQYF. This rearrangement joins TRBV6-5 to TRBJ2-5; 9 nucleotides align to TRBD1. Trimming cost V 5 bases and J 1 base; bases outside gene matches: 2. The CDR3 consists of 14 residues. CDR1 and CDR2 from the germline V gene are MNHEY and SVGAGI.

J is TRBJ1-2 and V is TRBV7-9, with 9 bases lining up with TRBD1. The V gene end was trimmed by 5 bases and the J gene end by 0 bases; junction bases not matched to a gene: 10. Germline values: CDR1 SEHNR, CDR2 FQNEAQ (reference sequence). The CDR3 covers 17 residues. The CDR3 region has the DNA TGTGCCAGCAGCCGCGGACAGGGGACCTTAGCTAACTATGGCTACACCTTC. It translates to CASSRGQGTLANYGYTF.

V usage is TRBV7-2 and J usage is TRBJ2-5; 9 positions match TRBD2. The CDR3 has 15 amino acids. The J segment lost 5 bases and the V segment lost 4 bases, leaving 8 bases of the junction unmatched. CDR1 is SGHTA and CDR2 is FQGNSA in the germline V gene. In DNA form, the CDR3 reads TGTGCCAGCAGCTCAACTAGCGGGCCCCATGAGACCCAGTACTTC. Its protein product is CASSSTSGPHETQYF.